The TCR beta chain under discussion was sequenced for a study of Ad26.COV2.S vaccination and SARS-CoV-2 variants. Per germline, CDR1 SGHTA and CDR2 FQGNSA. The CDR3 covers 13 residues. The ends lost 4 bases at V and 4 bases at J; junction bases unmatched: 2. The protocol was immunoSEQ multiplex PCR, while the TCRdb copy is restricted to in-frame clones and leaves out a portion. The table shows about 280,000 clones, with 87% occurring only once. Indicated treatment: 15 to 20 received Ad26.COV2.S at low or high dose, single or two shots; 5 received placebo; per-sample allocation not given. Sampling occurred on day 63 after the first vaccine or placebo injection. Cohort 1b enrolled adults aged 18-55 years in Boston.

The source of this sequence is a person between 18 and 59 years old who received the Ad26.COV2.S COVID-19 vaccine or a placebo. The chain uses TRBV7-2 and TRBJ2-5; 8 bases match TRBD1. The sequences come from peripheral blood, collected in a trial of Ad26.COV2.S vaccine versus placebo. The CDR3 here is CASSSDRGETQYF. The CDR3 DNA sequence: TGTGCCAGCAGCTCCGACAGGGGAGAGACCCAGTACTTC.